Given below is one TCR beta chain in context. Its antigen remains unknown. This CDR3 region has 13 residues. Trimming removed 9 bases from V and 2 bases from J; junction bases left unmatched: 4. Germline CDR1 is SNHLY and CDR2 is FYNNEI. The sample is drawn from a study of CD8 T cells in ankylosing spondylitis. Broader study findings: Disease-associated clones were reportedly significantly overrepresented in matched ankylosing spondylitis synovial fluid.

TCRdb ran MiXCR on the 5' RACE reads and lists one entry per CDR3 protein. The data hold 200,000 to 250,000 distinct CDR3 sequences, with over 9.5% observed a single time. The sequence was obtained from a male donor with ankylosing spondylitis or in good health (not recorded which). The chain uses TRBV2 and TRBJ1-5, with 7 nucleotides matching TRBD1. Sequencing used blood, either unsorted or a sorted T cell fraction (not recorded which). The CDR3 DNA sequence: TGTGCCAGTAAGGGACAGCGCAATCAGCCCCAGCATTTT. Its protein product is CASKGQRNQPQHF.